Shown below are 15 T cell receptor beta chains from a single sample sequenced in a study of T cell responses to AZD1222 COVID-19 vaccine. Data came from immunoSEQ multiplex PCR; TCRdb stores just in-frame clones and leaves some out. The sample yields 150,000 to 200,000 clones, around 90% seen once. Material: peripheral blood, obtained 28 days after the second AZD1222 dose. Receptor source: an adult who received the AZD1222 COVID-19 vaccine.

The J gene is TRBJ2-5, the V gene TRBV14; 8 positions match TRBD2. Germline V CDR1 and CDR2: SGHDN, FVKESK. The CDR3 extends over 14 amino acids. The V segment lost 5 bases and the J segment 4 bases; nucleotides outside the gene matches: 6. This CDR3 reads CASSETGGPETQYF. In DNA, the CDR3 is TGTGCCAGCAGCGAAACGGGGGGGCCAGAGACCCAGTACTTC.

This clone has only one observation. The CDR3 DNA follows: TGTGCCAGCAGCTTGGATCGGGGGATCGAGGGCTACACCTTC. It yields the protein CASSLDRGIEGYTF. This rearrangement joins TRBV5-4 to TRBJ1-2; possible D gene TRBD1, 5 bases. Germline V gives CDR1 SGHNT, CDR2 YYREEE (reference sequence). V lost 0 bases to trimming and J lost 8 bases, with 14 bases between them. This CDR3 is 14 amino acids long.

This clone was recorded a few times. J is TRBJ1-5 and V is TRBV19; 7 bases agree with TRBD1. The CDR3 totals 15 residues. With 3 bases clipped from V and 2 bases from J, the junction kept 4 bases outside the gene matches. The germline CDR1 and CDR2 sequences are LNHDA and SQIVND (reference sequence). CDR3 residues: CASSIGTAGNQPQHF. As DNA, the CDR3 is TGTGCCAGTAGTATCGGGACAGCGGGCAATCAGCCCCAGCATTTT.

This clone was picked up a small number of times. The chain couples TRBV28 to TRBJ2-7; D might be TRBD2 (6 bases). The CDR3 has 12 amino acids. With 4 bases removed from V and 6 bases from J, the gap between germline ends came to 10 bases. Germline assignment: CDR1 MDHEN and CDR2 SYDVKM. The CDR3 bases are TGTGCCAGCAGTTCACCCGGGGGCGAGCAGTACTTC. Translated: CASSSPGGEQYF. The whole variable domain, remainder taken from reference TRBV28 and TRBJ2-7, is DVKVTQSSRYLVKRTGEKVFLECVQDMDHENMFWYRQDPGLGLRLIYFSYDVKMKEKGDIPEGYSVSREKKERFSLILESASTNQTSMYLCASSSPGGEQYFGPGTRLTVT.

This CDR3 reads CASSLWGQGLNQPQHF. The DNA for the CDR3 is TGTGCCAGCAGTTTATGGGGACAGGGATTAAATCAGCCCCAGCATTTT. The V and J genes are TRBV28 and TRBJ1-5; 9 nucleotides align to TRBD1. V was pared by 0 bases and J by 4 bases, with 4 bases of the junction left unmatched. CDR1 is MDHEN and CDR2 is SYDVKM in the germline V gene. The CDR3 totals 16 residues.

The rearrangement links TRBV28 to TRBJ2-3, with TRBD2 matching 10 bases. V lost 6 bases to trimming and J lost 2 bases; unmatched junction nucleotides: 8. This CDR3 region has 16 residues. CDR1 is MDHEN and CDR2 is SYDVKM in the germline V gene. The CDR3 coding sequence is TGTGCCAGCAGGCGTACAACTAGCGGGGACACAGATACGCAGTATTTT. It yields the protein CASRRTTSGDTDTQYF.

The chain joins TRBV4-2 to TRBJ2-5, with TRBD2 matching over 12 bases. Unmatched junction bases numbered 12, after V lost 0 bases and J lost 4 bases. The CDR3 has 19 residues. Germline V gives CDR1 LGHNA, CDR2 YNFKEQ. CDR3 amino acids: CASSQESTSGGYPGETQYF. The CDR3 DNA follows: TGTGCCAGCAGCCAAGAATCGACTAGCGGGGGATATCCAGGAGAGACCCAGTACTTC.

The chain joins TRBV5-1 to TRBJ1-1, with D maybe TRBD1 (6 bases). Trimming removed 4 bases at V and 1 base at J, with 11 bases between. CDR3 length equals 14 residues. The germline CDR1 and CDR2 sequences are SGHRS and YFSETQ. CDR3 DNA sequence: TGCGCCAGCAGCCCCGGGACAACGAACACTGAAGCTTTCTTT. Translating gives CASSPGTTNTEAFF.

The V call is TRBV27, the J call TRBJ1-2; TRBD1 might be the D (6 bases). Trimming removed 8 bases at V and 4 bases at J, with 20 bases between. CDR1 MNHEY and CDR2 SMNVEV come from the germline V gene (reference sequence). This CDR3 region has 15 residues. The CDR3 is CASAKLAGGTYGYTF. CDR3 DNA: TGTGCCAGCGCCAAATTGGCGGGGGGCACCTATGGCTACACCTTC.

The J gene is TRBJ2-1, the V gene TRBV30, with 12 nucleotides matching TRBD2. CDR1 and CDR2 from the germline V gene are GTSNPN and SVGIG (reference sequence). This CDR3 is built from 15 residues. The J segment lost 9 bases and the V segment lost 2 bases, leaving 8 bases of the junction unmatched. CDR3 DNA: TGTGCCTGGAGTAAGGGACTAGCGGGTCGTTTTGAGCAGTTCTTC. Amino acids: CAWSKGLAGRFEQFF.

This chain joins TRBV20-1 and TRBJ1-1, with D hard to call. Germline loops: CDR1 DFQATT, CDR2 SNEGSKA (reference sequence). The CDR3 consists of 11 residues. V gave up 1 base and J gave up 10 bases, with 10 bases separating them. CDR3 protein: CSARAPGRAFF. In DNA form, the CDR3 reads TGCAGTGCTAGAGCTCCGGGGAGAGCTTTCTTT.

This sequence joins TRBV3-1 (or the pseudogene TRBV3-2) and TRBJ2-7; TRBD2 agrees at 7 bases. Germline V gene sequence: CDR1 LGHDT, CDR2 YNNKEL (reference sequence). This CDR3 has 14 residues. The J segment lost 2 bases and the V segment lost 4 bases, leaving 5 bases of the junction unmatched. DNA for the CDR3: TGTGCCAGCAGCCCACTAGCGTTACCCTACGAGCAGTACTTC. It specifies CASSPLALPYEQYF.

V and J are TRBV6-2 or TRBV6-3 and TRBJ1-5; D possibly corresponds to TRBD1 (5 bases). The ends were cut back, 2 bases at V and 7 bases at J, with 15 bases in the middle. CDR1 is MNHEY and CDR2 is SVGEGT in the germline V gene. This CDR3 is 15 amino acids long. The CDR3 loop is CASSYGGFVDQPQHF. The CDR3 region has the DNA TGTGCCAGCAGTTACGGGGGGTTTGTTGACCAGCCCCAGCATTTT.

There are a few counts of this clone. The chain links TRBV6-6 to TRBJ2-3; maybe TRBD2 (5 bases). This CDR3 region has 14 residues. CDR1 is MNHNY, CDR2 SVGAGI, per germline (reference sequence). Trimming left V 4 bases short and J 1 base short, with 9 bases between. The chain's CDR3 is CASSWGAGTDTQYF. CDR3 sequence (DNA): TGTGCCAGCAGTTGGGGAGCGGGCACAGATACGCAGTATTTT.

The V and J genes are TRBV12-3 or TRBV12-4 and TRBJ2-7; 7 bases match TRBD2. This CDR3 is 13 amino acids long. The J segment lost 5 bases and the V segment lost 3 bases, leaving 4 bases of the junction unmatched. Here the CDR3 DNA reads TGTGCCAGCAGTTTTGGGGGGGGAAACGAGCAGTACTTC. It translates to CASSFGGGNEQYF.